This TCR beta chain is drawn from a study of metastatic and nonmetastatic thyroid tumors. Ahead of thyroid surgery, no patient had received treatment of any kind. In the original processing: Built for papillary thyroid cancer, a distant-metastasis classifier drew on CDR3 differences across clinicopathological groups. TCRdb re-called the PCR reads via MiXCR. What appears here as the V and J calls and clone size reflects TCRdb's work, not the paper's. The sample has about 46,000 clones, around 23% seen once; the top ten hold roughly 3%. This CDR3 is built from 14 residues. From germline, CDR1 is SEHNR and CDR2 FQNEAQ (reference sequence). This clone has ten or more counts. Compared with germline, one end of the junction differs, possibly owing to a read error.

This receptor was identified in a male donor with papillary thyroid cancer or a benign thyroid nodule (not recorded which). Some clones in this sample may be carry-over from other donors' samples. This sequence joins TRBV7-9 and TRBJ2-3; TRBD1 or TRBD2 may be the D gene (6 bases each). Material: blood. As DNA, the CDR3 is TGTGCCAGCATTCCCTTGGGGGGCCCAGATACGCCGTATTTT. It yields the protein CASIPLGGPDTPYF.